Listed below are T cell receptor beta chains from one sample, sequenced in a study of blood T cells in healthy people across ages. Using its own MiXCR run on the 5' RACE reads, TCRdb lists one record per CDR3 protein. The top ten hold about 21% of the sample, which has around 1,900,000 distinct CDR3 sequences, around 42% seen once. The specimen was blood. The receptor source for this set is a human donor in good health. The conserved cysteine and the conserved F or W are not part of the CDR3 here. Each record gives: D gene, V gene, J gene, CDR3 protein. D genes are given only for firm matches.

-	TRBV5-1	TRBJ1-6	ASRGVESYNSPLH
-	TRBV28	-	AGSLRTTHVETQY
TRBD1	TRBV4-1	TRBJ1-1	ASSHTGTANTEAF
-	TRBV25-1	TRBJ2-3	ASREAGQRDTQY
TRBD1	TRBV4-1	TRBJ2-3	ASSQGLGQGSDTQY
-	TRBV7-3	TRBJ2-1	ASSLNPISSSYNEQF
TRBD2	TRBV20-1	TRBJ2-5	SAQDLTSGWKETQY
-	TRBV4-2	-	ASSQVVGRSETQY
-	TRBV12-3/TRBV12-4	TRBJ2-5	ASSSFGGAETQY
-	TRBV20-1	TRBJ2-5	SAKVPGGETQY
-	TRBV5-1	TRBJ2-5	ASSLEMYQETQY
-	TRBV12-3/TRBV12-4	TRBJ2-2	ASSLAHFAVELF
-	TRBV7-2	TRBJ2-3	ASSYAPRSTDTQY
-	TRBV4-2	TRBJ1-1	ASSQEADTEAF
-	TRBV9	TRBJ2-1	ASSSTDGTPQF
TRBD1	TRBV20-1	TRBJ1-2	SAPTLGDRGNGYT
TRBD1	TRBV29-1	TRBJ2-3	SVATTGASTDTQY
TRBD1	TRBV7-2	TRBJ2-3	ASSAQGALSADTQY
-	TRBV7-9	TRBJ2-5	ASSQRDQETQY
-	TRBV28	TRBJ2-3	ASSLPGGLVTDTQY
-	TRBV25-1	TRBJ2-2	ASSEYYRGGDGERF
TRBD1	TRBV4-3	TRBJ2-7	ASSLTGTGTRNEQY
-	TRBV29-1	TRBJ2-7	SVGTWREQY
TRBD1	TRBV20-1	TRBJ1-4	SASGGRNEKLF
-	TRBV5-6	TRBJ2-2	ASSHPSVGSNTGELF
TRBD1	TRBV7-2	TRBJ2-3	ASSYGTGGDTQY
-	TRBV6-1	TRBJ2-7	ASSRRQGQGRTTYEQY
-	TRBV6-5	TRBJ1-2	ASSCEDHGYT
TRBD1	TRBV20-1	TRBJ2-1	SAQKTGGSYNEQF
TRBD2	TRBV5-1	TRBJ2-1	ASSLASGIRYNEQF
-	TRBV3-1	TRBJ2-4	ASSQFGAGEQY
TRBD2	TRBV4-2	TRBJ2-3	ASSRESAAGLVNTQY
-	TRBV9	TRBJ1-2	ASSVEWGEGGYT
TRBD1	TRBV29-1	TRBJ1-2	SARDRRTSYGYT
TRBD1	TRBV2	TRBJ2-1	ASSARQGYNEQF
TRBD1	TRBV25-1	TRBJ1-2	ASSETWTGGFYGYT
TRBD2	TRBV20-1	TRBJ2-3	SARDILAGASDTQY
-	TRBV28	TRBJ2-6	ASSSFFESSGANVLT
-	TRBV28	TRBJ2-2	ASSAFLGPRGELF
-	TRBV20-1	TRBJ2-7	SASHSSYEQY
-	TRBV11-3	TRBJ2-2	ASFGYLRAGELF
-	TRBV9	TRBJ2-3	ASSSRDLGTDTQY
-	TRBV7-8	-	ASSLELPLEQY
TRBD2	TRBV10-3	TRBJ2-1	AISAGGDVCHEQF